This T cell receptor (beta chain) was identified during a study of blood T cell repertoires in COVID-19. Overall study: The study drew acute and convalescent COVID-19 samples from the United States, Italy and Spain. Nucleic acid was either cDNA or gDNA, and it came from T cells, B-cell-depleted T cells, or PBMCs.

Per the study methods: Reference gene primer amplification in the assay estimated nucleated cell counts. TCRdb's copy holds only in-frame clones and misses some; the assay was immunoSEQ multiplex PCR. V, J and clone size are those of that table, while D and trimming were read from the DNA. The profile shows some 50,000 clones, roughly four fifths of them singletons. The CDR3 has 17 residues. Losses at the gene ends were 8 bases for V and 3 bases for J; bases not matched to a gene: 12. CDR1 and CDR2 from the germline V gene are KGHSH and LQKENI. The source is a middle-aged man with acute or convalescent COVID-19. The sample was peripheral blood. The chain employs TRBV18 and TRBJ2-6; 8 bases agree with TRBD1. The CDR3: CASGPGQARGGANVLTF. The CDR3, as DNA: TGTGCCAGCGGACCGGGACAGGCGAGAGGTGGGGCCAACGTCCTGACTTTC.